This TCR beta chain was sequenced during a study of blood T cell repertoires in COVID-19. Study overall: Both acute and convalescent COVID-19 samples were obtained from the United States, Italy and Spain. In each case, the material was cDNA or gDNA derived from T cells, B-cell-depleted T cells, or PBMCs.

The method was immunoSEQ multiplex PCR; TCRdb's version includes in-frame clones alone and lacks a portion of them. The sample shows roughly 270,000 clones, approximately 88% of them seen only once. This clone was detected only a few times. V lost 6 bases and J 0 bases, leaving 15 bases between the germline ends. The CDR3 covers 15 residues. The sample comprised peripheral blood. The chain links TRBV23-1 to TRBJ2-7; D may be TRBD2 (6 bases). TRBV23-1 is an open reading frame whose function is uncertain. The receptor comes from a man aged 18 to 29 with active or convalescent COVID-19. CDR3 nucleotide sequence: TGCGCCAGCAGCCCATCCCCCGGGGGCTCCTACGAGCAGTACTTC. This gives the protein CASSPSPGGSYEQYF.